Shown below are 16 T cell receptor beta chains from a single sample sequenced in a study of technical replicates of blood from a handful of donors. Sequencing used immunoSEQ multiplex PCR; TCRdb keeps in-frame clones, though not all of them. The repertoire consists of 65,000 to 80,000 clones, with roughly 93% occurring once and the leading ten covering roughly 0.36%. Input material: T cells isolated from PBMCs. These TCRs come from a human donor in good health.

The V call is TRBV7-2, the J call TRBJ1-2; perhaps TRBD1 as D (6 bases). V lost 1 base and J 14 bases, leaving 17 bases between the germline ends. There are 13 residues in the CDR3. Germline V gene sequence: CDR1 SGHTA, CDR2 FQGNSA. The DNA for the CDR3 is TGTGCCAGCAGCTTAGACGCCCGGGGGGCGGGGACCTTC. Translation gives CASSLDARGAGTF.

This chain links TRBV27 with TRBJ2-2, with a weak D call TRBD1 (6 bases). This CDR3 is built from 15 residues. V was pared by 1 base and J by 7 bases, with 13 bases between. Germline V gene lookup returns CDR1 MNHEY and CDR2 SMNVEV (reference sequence). CDR3 DNA sequence: TGTGCCAGCAGTTTATTAAAGCAGGGGCACGGGGAGCTGTTTTTT. The encoded protein is CASSLLKQGHGELFF.

The table lists this clone with a few counts. This rearrangement joins TRBV7-2 to TRBJ2-3; possible D gene TRBD2, 5 bases. The germline gives CDR1 SGHTA, CDR2 FQGNSA. V gave up 2 bases and J gave up 0 bases, with 9 bases separating them. CDR3 length equals 15 residues. The CDR3 region has the DNA TGTGCCAGCAGCTTACGCGGGCCTAGCACAGATACGCAGTATTTT. As protein: CASSLRGPSTDTQYF. Together with reference TRBV7-2 and TRBJ2-3, the CDR3 gives the full variable domain: GAGVSQSPSNKVTEKGKDVELRCDPISGHTALYWYRQSLGQGLEFLIYFQGNSAPDKSGLPSDRFSAERTGGSVSTLTIQRTQQEDSAVYLCASSLRGPSTDTQYFGPGTRLTVL.

The rearrangement links TRBV7-9 to TRBJ2-5, with D perhaps TRBD1 (6 bases). Germline V gene lookup returns CDR1 SEHNR and CDR2 FQNEAQ (reference sequence). The V end was cut by 6 bases, the J end by 1 base, with 9 bases between. CDR3 length: 13 amino acids. DNA for the CDR3: TGTGCCAGCAGTTGGGACATCCAAGAGACCCAGTACTTC. This gives the protein CASSWDIQETQYF.

This sequence joins TRBV29-1 and TRBJ1-2, with D perhaps TRBD1 (5 bases). The V end lost 3 bases, the J end lost 1 base, and 9 bases lay between the germline ends. Germline V lookup: CDR1 SQVTM, CDR2 ANQGSEA. The CDR3 totals 13 residues. In nucleotides, the CDR3 is TGCAGCGTTGATGGGGCAATTAACTATGGCTACACCTTC. Protein product: CSVDGAINYGYTF. Full variable domain (remainder filled in from reference TRBV29-1 and TRBJ1-2): SAVISQKPSRDICQRGTSLTIQCQVDSQVTMMFWYRQQPGQSLTLIATANQGSEATYESGFVIDKFPISRPNLTFSTLTVSNMSPEDSSIYLCSVDGAINYGYTFGSGTRLTVV.

The chain is built from TRBV28 and TRBJ1-2; the D is unclear. The CDR3 totals 15 residues. CDR1 and CDR2 (germline): MDHEN, SYDVKM. The ends were cut back, 9 bases at V and 3 bases at J, with 20 bases in the middle. The CDR3 sequence is CASHVMAGLDYGYTF. For the CDR3, the DNA is TGTGCCAGTCATGTTATGGCTGGTTTGGACTATGGCTACACCTTC.

The J gene is TRBJ2-2, the V gene TRBV29-1; D might be TRBD1 (6 bases). The germline V gene encodes CDR1 SQVTM and CDR2 ANQGSEA. The CDR3 length is 14 residues. Trimming took 6 bases from V and 5 from J, leaving 16 bases between them. CDR3 bases: TGCAGCGTCCAGGGGAAGGAGGCTACCGGGGAGCTGTTTTTT. It codes for CSVQGKEATGELFF.

This chain connects TRBV10-1 to TRBJ2-7, with TRBD2 matching over 7 bases. CDR1 is WNHNN and CDR2 is SYGVQD in the germline V gene (reference sequence). Trimming at V came to 2 bases and at J to 5 bases, leaving 3 bases not matched to a gene. The CDR3 runs to 13 residues. CDR3 DNA sequence: TGCGCCAGCAGTGAGAATGCGGGAGACGAGCAGTACTTC. This sequence encodes CASSENAGDEQYF.

The chain has TRBV9 and TRBJ2-7; D may be TRBD1 (6 bases). Germline-derived CDR1 and CDR2 are SGDLS and YYNGEE. V shed 3 bases and J shed 4 bases, with 20 bases lying between them. The CDR3 consists of 16 residues. For the CDR3, the DNA is TGTGCCAGCAGCGCTGGGGACACCGGATCATATTACGAGCAGTACTTC. It translates to CASSAGDTGSYYEQYF.

V is TRBV14 and J is TRBJ1-1; D gene unclear. Trimming removed 4 bases at V and 6 bases at J, with 15 bases between. CDR1 is SGHDN, CDR2 FVKESK, per germline. The CDR3 runs to 14 residues. CDR3 residues: CASSLSIPNAEAFF. CDR3 nucleotides: TGTGCCAGCAGCCTTAGTATACCTAACGCTGAAGCTTTCTTT.

The rearrangement joins TRBV28 to TRBJ2-3; D gene ambiguous. This CDR3 comprises 18 residues. Germline loops: CDR1 MDHEN, CDR2 SYDVKM. The V and J ends lost 7 bases and 0 bases respectively, with 23 bases between them. Here the CDR3 DNA reads TGTGCCAGCACCCCTCACGTCTACTCCTCCTTTAGCACAGATACGCAGTATTTT. It encodes CASTPHVYSSFSTDTQYF.

The rearrangement uses TRBV28 and TRBJ2-7; D is unclear. The V end was cut by 8 bases, the J end by 4 bases, with 15 bases between. The CDR3 runs to 13 residues. Germline assignment: CDR1 MDHEN and CDR2 SYDVKM. CDR3 sequence reads: CASYPGPGYEQYF. CDR3 sequence (DNA): TGTGCCAGCTACCCTGGTCCAGGATACGAGCAGTACTTC.

The rearrangement uses TRBV30 and TRBJ2-1, with 9 bases lining up with TRBD2. The length of the CDR3 is 15 residues. The J segment lost 8 bases and the V segment lost 4 bases, leaving 12 bases of the junction unmatched. Germline lookup yields CDR1 GTSNPN and CDR2 SVGIG (reference sequence). The CDR3 DNA reads as TGTGCCTGGATTCCTAGCGGGGTTACCTTGGATGAGCAGTTCTTC. Translating it yields CAWIPSGVTLDEQFF.

This clone was counted once. The chain combines TRBV2 with TRBJ1-4, with 8 bases that match TRBD1. CDR3 length equals 13 residues. V trimming: 8 bases; J trimming: 10 bases; junction bases outside the gene matches: 9. CDR1 is SNHLY, CDR2 FYNNEI, per germline. The CDR3 region has the DNA TGTGCCAGCCATGACAGGGGAGAAGGAAAACTGTTTTTT. It yields the protein CASHDRGEGKLFF.

The chain combines TRBV6-5 with TRBJ2-5; D perhaps matches TRBD2 (7 bases). V was trimmed by 5 bases and J by 7 bases, leaving 14 bases between them. CDR1 and CDR2 from the germline V gene are MNHEY and SVGAGI. This CDR3 region has 13 residues. CDR3 amino acids: CASSALGGGTQYF. The DNA of the CDR3 is TGTGCCAGCAGTGCCTTAGGGGGGGGGACCCAGTACTTC.

The chain uses TRBV9 and TRBJ2-1; 12 nucleotides line up with TRBD2. V lost 7 bases and J lost 7; bases outside the gene matches: 9. CDR1 is SGDLS, CDR2 YYNGEE, per germline. The CDR3 loop spans 15 amino acids. CDR3 sequence reads: CASGLTSGSSNEQFF. CDR3 DNA: TGTGCCAGCGGATTGACTAGCGGGAGTTCGAATGAGCAGTTCTTC.